A single sample gave rise to the 30 T cell receptor beta chains below, sequenced in a study of OX40 agonist ivuxolimab in advanced cancers. Clones were sequenced by immunoSEQ multiplex PCR, and TCRdb holds only the in-frame ones, with some missing. The data show 78,000 or so clones, more than 75% seen once. The specimen was CD4+ or CD8+ T cells sorted from blood, collected in a trial of the OX40 agonist ivuxolimab. The receptor source for this set is an adult with an advanced solid tumor such as melanoma, head and neck, liver or kidney cancer.

The rearrangement uses TRBV7-9 and TRBJ2-7; D unresolved. The CDR3 runs to 14 residues. CDR1 SEHNR and CDR2 FQNEAQ come from the germline V gene (reference sequence). The V gene lost 1 base and the J gene lost 0 bases, with 7 bases spanning the gap. The chain's CDR3 is CASSLDPRSYEQYF. The CDR3 nucleotides read TGTGCCAGCAGCTTAGACCCCCGCTCCTACGAGCAGTACTTC.

The gene calls are TRBV6-1 and TRBJ1-2; a possible D gene is TRBD1 (6 bases). Germline V gene data show CDR1 as MNHNS and CDR2 as SASEGT. The CDR3 spans 15 residues. V lost 1 base and J 5 bases, leaving 14 bases between the germline ends. The chain's CDR3 is CASSEGRGAYYGYTF. The DNA for the CDR3 is TGTGCCAGCAGTGAAGGGAGGGGGGCCTATTATGGCTACACCTTC.

V usage is TRBV6-6 and J usage is TRBJ2-7; D tentatively reads TRBD1 or TRBD2 (7 bases each). The CDR3 consists of 14 residues. Germline CDR1 reads MNHNY; CDR2 reads SVGAGI (reference sequence). V was pared by 7 bases and J by 5 bases, with 18 bases between. The CDR3 region is CASKRGRESHEQYF. Here the CDR3 DNA reads TGTGCCAGCAAGAGGGGGCGGGAGAGTCACGAGCAGTACTTC.

The V call is TRBV5-6, the J call TRBJ2-5; 14 bases align to TRBD2. The V gene's germline CDR1 is SGHDT and CDR2 YYEEEE. The junction had 5 bases not matched to a gene; V was cut back by 0 bases and J by 4 bases. The CDR3 contains 17 residues. The CDR3 is CASSLGPGLAGGETQYF. The CDR3 DNA is TGTGCCAGCAGCTTGGGCCCCGGACTAGCGGGAGGAGAGACCCAGTACTTC.

The CDR3 nucleotides are TGTGCCAGCAGTCCGGGAATGTGGGGGGATCAGCCCCAGCATTTT. It codes for CASSPGMWGDQPQHF. The J gene is TRBJ1-5, the V gene TRBV2; perhaps TRBD1 as D (5 bases). The germline CDR1 and CDR2 sequences are SNHLY and FYNNEI. This CDR3 spans 15 amino acids. Trimming took off 5 bases at V and 5 bases at J, with 16 bases between the two ends.

This chain connects TRBV5-1 to TRBJ2-5; 13 nucleotides line up with TRBD2. This CDR3 has 16 residues. CDR1 is SGHRS, CDR2 YFSETQ, per germline. V lost 0 bases, J lost 2 bases, and 1 base stayed unmatched. CDR3 sequence reads: CASSLGGLAGQETQYF. DNA for the CDR3: TGCGCCAGCAGCTTGGGGGGACTAGCGGGACAAGAGACCCAGTACTTC.

The chain employs TRBV19 and TRBJ2-7, with 16 positions matching TRBD2. Trimming removed 8 bases from V and 1 base from J; junction bases left unmatched: 8. From germline, CDR1 is LNHDA and CDR2 SQIVND (reference sequence). The CDR3 loop spans 17 amino acids. CDR3 sequence reads: CASAGTSGRADSYEQYF. CDR3 nucleotide sequence: TGTGCCAGTGCCGGGACTAGCGGGAGGGCCGATTCCTACGAGCAGTACTTC.

V gene TRBV4-1 combines with J gene TRBJ1-2, with D unresolved. V lost 5 bases to trimming and J lost 4 bases, with 8 bases between them. The CDR3 consists of 12 residues. In germline, CDR1 is MGHRA, CDR2 YSYEKL. The CDR3 is CASSDPRYGYTF. In DNA form, the CDR3 reads TGCGCCAGCAGCGACCCCCGCTATGGCTACACCTTC.

The V and J genes are TRBV5-4 and TRBJ2-7, with 7 bases that match TRBD1. V gave up 4 bases and J gave up 3 bases; unmatched junction bases: 7. Germline loops: CDR1 SGHNT, CDR2 YYREEE (reference sequence). The CDR3 is 14 residues long. The CDR3 DNA reads TGTGCCAGCAGCCCCCCGGGACAGAACTACGAGCAGTACTTC. It encodes CASSPPGQNYEQYF.

The genes are TRBV7-6 and TRBJ2-1; TRBD2 aligns across 8 bases. This CDR3 has 15 amino acids. CDR1 is SGHVS, CDR2 FNYEAQ, per germline. V shed 2 bases, J shed 7 bases, and the junction held 7 bases outside the gene matches. CDR3 amino acids: CASSLPSGRMNEQFF. The DNA for the CDR3 is TGTGCCAGCAGCTTACCGAGCGGGAGAATGAATGAGCAGTTCTTC.

The rearrangement joins TRBV19 to TRBJ2-5; possible D gene TRBD1, 5 bases. CDR1 is LNHDA and CDR2 is SQIVND in the germline V gene (reference sequence). CDR3 size: 14 residues. V lost 1 base and J 5 bases, leaving 11 bases between the germline ends. The CDR3 DNA is TGTGCCAGTAGTATAGTAGGGAACAGGGAGACCCAGTACTTC. Translating it yields CASSIVGNRETQYF.

The chain couples TRBV6-5 to TRBJ2-5; no definite D call. Trimming stripped 0 bases from V and 1 base from J, with 12 bases between. CDR1 and CDR2 (germline): MNHEY, SVGAGI. The CDR3 totals 16 residues. The chain's CDR3 is CASSYSSGWVQETQYF. DNA of the CDR3: TGTGCCAGCAGTTACTCCTCGGGCTGGGTCCAAGAGACCCAGTACTTC.

This clone was detected once. The chain uses TRBV7-2 and TRBJ2-1; D uncertain. V shed 5 bases and J shed 1 base, with 18 bases lying between them. Germline assignment: CDR1 SGHTA and CDR2 FQGNSA. CDR3 length: 17 amino acids. The CDR3 bases are TGTGCCAGCAGCCCCACCTCCTTGAGTAGATCCTACAATGAGCAGTTCTTC. It is translated as CASSPTSLSRSYNEQFF.

The gene calls are TRBV19 and TRBJ2-5; TRBD2 agrees at 8 bases. Germline CDR1 LNHDA, CDR2 SQIVND (reference sequence). Unmatched junction bases numbered 4, after V lost 6 bases and J lost 4 bases. There are 13 residues in the CDR3. The CDR3 protein is CASSRAGGETQYF. The DNA of the CDR3 is TGTGCCAGTAGCCGCGCGGGAGGAGAGACCCAGTACTTC.

The gene calls are TRBV7-2 and TRBJ1-5; no firm D call. Germline CDR1 and CDR2: SGHTA and FQGNSA. Trimming stripped 1 base from V and 5 bases from J, with 9 bases between. The CDR3 runs 14 residues. CDR3 protein: CASSLETGYQPQHF. CDR3 coding DNA: TGTGCCAGCAGCTTAGAAACGGGGTATCAGCCCCAGCATTTT.

The chain links TRBV11-2 to TRBJ2-3, with D possibly being TRBD1 or TRBD2 (5 bases each). The CDR3 is 16 amino acids. Germline V CDR1 and CDR2: SGHAT, FQNNGV. V was shortened by 3 bases and J by 2 bases, with 15 bases between the two germline ends. In DNA, the CDR3 is TGTGCCAGCAGCTTCGGGACGTCTTACGACACAGATACGCAGTATTTT. Its translation is CASSFGTSYDTDTQYF.

The chain employs TRBV19 and TRBJ1-5, with TRBD1 matching over 9 bases. V dropped 7 bases and J dropped 5; count of bases not matched to a gene: 12. Germline V CDR1 and CDR2: LNHDA, SQIVND (reference sequence). This CDR3 is 16 amino acids long. CDR3 in DNA: TGTGCCAGTACCCCCACAGGGGGCGCGTTCTATCAGCCCCAGCATTTT. It yields the protein CASTPTGGAFYQPQHF.

The V and J genes are TRBV7-9 and TRBJ2-7; 8 bases line up with TRBD1. Trimming removed 5 bases from V and 3 bases from J; junction bases left unmatched: 9. This CDR3 region has 15 residues. Germline V CDR1 and CDR2: SEHNR, FQNEAQ (reference sequence). The CDR3: CASSQALTGGYEQYF. The CDR3, as DNA: TGTGCCAGCAGCCAAGCCCTAACAGGGGGCTACGAGCAGTACTTC.

This clone was recorded a few times. This rearrangement joins TRBV18 to TRBJ1-3; the match to TRBD1 covers 7 bases. The CDR3 covers 16 residues. CDR1 is KGHSH, CDR2 LQKENI, per germline. The V and J ends lost 1 base and 4 bases, in that order; junction bases with no gene match: 7. The CDR3 is CASSPQQSTGGNTIYF. The CDR3 DNA follows: TGTGCCAGCTCACCACAACAATCGACAGGGGGAAACACCATATATTTT.

This chain joins TRBV10-3 and TRBJ2-5; 13 nucleotides agree with TRBD2. The junction had 5 bases not matched to a gene; V was cut back by 5 bases and J by 5 bases. This CDR3 is built from 15 residues. Germline CDR1 ENHRY, CDR2 SYGVKD. CDR3 residues: CAISPGTSGKETQYF. The CDR3 nucleotides read TGTGCCATCAGTCCCGGGACTAGCGGGAAGGAGACCCAGTACTTC.

This sequence joins TRBV5-6 and TRBJ2-5; 7 bases are shared with TRBD1. Germline assignment: CDR1 SGHDT and CDR2 YYEEEE. Trimming cost V 4 bases and J 2 bases; bases outside gene matches: 2. The CDR3 has 13 residues. The CDR3 protein is CASSPGQQETQYF. The DNA of the CDR3 is TGTGCCAGCAGCCCGGGACAGCAAGAGACCCAGTACTTC.

This CDR3 is CASSLDRLSYNEQFF. The CDR3 DNA sequence: TGTGCCAGCAGCTTAGACAGGCTCTCCTACAATGAGCAGTTCTTC. The chain recombines TRBV7-2 with TRBJ2-1; the D gene is possibly TRBD1 (5 bases). Trimming took off 1 base at V and 0 bases at J, with 7 bases between the two ends. This CDR3 has 15 residues. Per germline, CDR1 SGHTA and CDR2 FQGNSA. The full variable domain, completed using reference TRBV7-2 and TRBJ2-1, is GAGVSQSPSNKVTEKGKDVELRCDPISGHTALYWYRQSLGQGLEFLIYFQGNSAPDKSGLPSDRFSAERTGGSVSTLTIQRTQQEDSAVYLCASSLDRLSYNEQFFGPGTRLTVL.

The chain combines TRBV5-1 with TRBJ1-3; D is unresolved. Trimming stripped 1 base from V and 0 bases from J, with 8 bases between. Germline loops: CDR1 SGHRS, CDR2 YFSETQ. The CDR3 has 15 amino acids. Here the CDR3 DNA reads TGCGCCAGCAGCTTGCACGGCAACTCTGGAAACACCATATATTTT. Translated, it gives CASSLHGNSGNTIYF.

This chain connects TRBV6-5 to TRBJ2-5, with 9 nucleotides matching TRBD2. Germline CDR1 is MNHEY and CDR2 is SVGAGI. V gave up 2 bases and J gave up 5 bases; unmatched junction bases: 6. The CDR3 is made up of 15 amino acids. CDR3 nucleotides: TGTGCCAGCAGTTACGGCGGGAGGGCCTGGGAGACCCAGTACTTC. It is translated as CASSYGGRAWETQYF.

The chain combines TRBV15 with TRBJ1-4; 7 positions match TRBD1. This CDR3 has 19 residues. Per the germline V gene, CDR1 is LNHNV and CDR2 is YYDKDF (reference sequence). V lost 3 bases to trimming and J lost 4 bases; unmatched junction nucleotides: 17. The CDR3 loop is CATSRGHRGPPQGNEKLFF. CDR3 sequence (DNA): TGTGCCACCAGCAGGGGGCACAGGGGCCCTCCTCAGGGTAATGAAAAACTGTTTTTT.

This sequence joins TRBV7-2 and TRBJ1-2; no firm D call. The germline gives CDR1 SGHTA, CDR2 FQGNSA. Trimming removed 1 base at V and 4 bases at J, with 10 bases between. The CDR3 consists of 14 residues. Here the CDR3 reads CASSLDRGSYGYTF. The CDR3 coding sequence is TGTGCCAGCAGCTTAGACCGGGGTAGCTATGGCTACACCTTC.

This clone was found once. V and J are TRBV27 and TRBJ2-1; no clear D gene. Germline V gene lookup returns CDR1 MNHEY and CDR2 SMNVEV (reference sequence). The CDR3 consists of 15 residues. V was clipped by 7 bases and J by 0 bases, with 13 bases between them. CDR3 DNA sequence: TGTGCCAGCACCCCCTTGGCAGGCTCCTACAATGAGCAGTTCTTC. This codes for CASTPLAGSYNEQFF.

This clone has more than one count but fewer than ten. The CDR3 loop reads CASKLAGGSGELFF. In nucleotides, the CDR3 is TGTGCCAGTAAACTAGCGGGAGGGTCCGGGGAGCTGTTTTTT. J is TRBJ2-2 and V is TRBV19; the match to TRBD2 covers 13 bases. The CDR3 has 14 amino acids. The germline V gene has CDR1 LNHDA and CDR2 SQIVND (reference sequence). The ends lost 7 bases at V and 6 bases at J; junction bases unmatched: 2.

The chain links TRBV5-1 to TRBJ2-1; no reliable D call. With 6 bases removed from V and 5 bases from J, the gap between germline ends came to 12 bases. CDR3 length: 13 amino acids. Looked up from germline, CDR1 is SGHRS and CDR2 is YFSETQ. The CDR3 sequence: CASNSPVHNEQFF. In nucleotides, the CDR3 is TGCGCCAGCAATTCCCCCGTTCACAATGAGCAGTTCTTC.

The J gene is TRBJ2-7, the V gene TRBV7-9; 14 bases align to TRBD2. Germline-derived CDR1 and CDR2 are SEHNR and FQNEAQ (reference sequence). Trimming took 5 bases from V and 6 from J; bases not matched to a gene: 3. This CDR3 comprises 14 residues. The CDR3 here is CASSRGLAGGEQYF. The DNA of the CDR3 is TGTGCCAGCAGCCGTGGACTAGCGGGAGGCGAGCAGTACTTC.